What follows are 14 T cell receptor beta chains derived from one specimen sequenced in a study of T cells in Graves' hyperthyroidism and ophthalmopathy. The investigators amplified TCR beta CDR3 regions from RNA transcripts. The HTBI primer set was used in a first-round RT-PCR of the TCR CDR3. TCRdb processed the multiplex PCR reads anew with MiXCR; each CDR3 protein has one entry. The repertoire includes hundreds of thousands of distinct CDR3 sequences, 15% to 20% of them detected once, and about half sits in the top ten. Input material: blood. The receptor source for this set is a man aged 35 to 55 with Graves' ophthalmopathy.

The genes are TRBV7-2 and TRBJ2-1; D uncertain. Looked up from germline, CDR1 is SGHTA and CDR2 is FQGNSA. The CDR3 contains 14 residues. The V gene lost 6 bases and the J gene lost 3 bases, with 12 bases spanning the gap. CDR3 sequence: CASSYRGDYNEQFF. The CDR3 DNA follows: TGTGCCAGCAGTTACCGCGGCGACTACAATGAGCAGTTCTTC. The full variable domain, with the rest looked up from reference TRBV7-2 and TRBJ2-1, is GAGVSQSPSNKVTEKGKDVELRCDPISGHTALYWYRQSLGQGLEFLIYFQGNSAPDKSGLPSDRFSAERTGGSVSTLTIQRTQQEDSAVYLCASSYRGDYNEQFFGPGTRLTVL.

This clonotype was detected ten times or more. This rearrangement joins TRBV28 to TRBJ2-1; 10 positions agree with TRBD2. This CDR3 is built from 15 residues. Germline CDR1 MDHEN, CDR2 SYDVKM. V trimming: 5 bases; J trimming: 6 bases; junction bases outside the gene matches: 7. The CDR3 DNA sequence: TGTGCCAGCAGTCCTAGCGGGAGATGGGGCAATGAGCAGTTCTTC. Translating it yields CASSPSGRWGNEQFF.

In its sample, this clonotype was seen many times. CDR3 bases: TGTGCCTGGAGTTACGGCAACTCCTACGAGCAGTACTTC. Its translation: CAWSYGNSYEQYF. V gene TRBV30 combines with J gene TRBJ2-7; no clear D gene. Germline V gene sequence: CDR1 GTSNPN, CDR2 SVGIG (reference sequence). Trimming left V 2 bases short and J 0 bases short, with 8 bases between. This CDR3 contains 13 residues.

This clonotype was counted many times. This chain joins TRBV12-3 or TRBV12-4 and TRBJ2-5, with a tentative D call TRBD1 (8 bases). The V end was cut by 6 bases, the J end by 6 bases, with 20 bases between. This CDR3 has 15 residues. CDR3 loop: CASSLQGGGKKTQYF. The DNA for the CDR3 is TGTGCCAGCAGCTTACAGGGGGGGGGGAAAAAGACCCAGTACTTC.

This chain links TRBV7-9 with TRBJ2-7; TRBD2 agrees at 8 bases. There are 14 residues in the CDR3. V lost 1 base to trimming and J lost 4 bases; unmatched junction nucleotides: 3. Germline values: CDR1 SEHNR, CDR2 FQNEAQ (reference sequence). CDR3 sequence (DNA): TGTGCCAGCAGCTTAGTTGCTAGCGGGTACGAGCAGTACTTC. It specifies CASSLVASGYEQYF.

V usage is TRBV13 and J usage is TRBJ2-3; TRBD1 might be the D (5 bases). This CDR3 spans 16 amino acids. Germline V gene lookup returns CDR1 PRHDT and CDR2 FYEKMQ (reference sequence). Trimming took 3 bases from V and 1 from J, leaving 14 bases between them. The CDR3 is CASSLFGDSRTDTQYF. The CDR3 DNA follows: TGTGCCAGCAGCTTGTTTGGCGACAGCCGCACAGATACGCAGTATTTT.

This clonotype appeared a few times. The chain links TRBV27 to TRBJ2-2; weak D call: TRBD1 (5 bases). Trimming removed 10 bases from V and 6 bases from J, with 12 bases in between. This CDR3 has 12 amino acids. CDR1 and CDR2 (germline): MNHEY, SMNVEV (reference sequence). Here the CDR3 DNA reads TGTGCCACCATGGCAGGGTCCGGGGAGCTGTTTTTT. Protein: CATMAGSGELFF.

As concerns this clonotype: Being one base from a much bigger clone, this may be a read error. The V gene is TRBV14, the J gene TRBJ2-7; tentatively, D is TRBD2 (6 bases). Germline V lookup: CDR1 SGHDN, CDR2 FVKESK. The CDR3 consists of 15 residues. The DNA of the CDR3 is TGTGCCAGCAGCCCCGTTGGTAGCGGAAACTACGATCAGTACTTC. Its protein product is CASSPVGSGNYDQYF.

This clonotype was detected many times. The chain joins TRBV5-1 to TRBJ2-1, with 10 bases fitting TRBD1. The CDR3 extends over 16 amino acids. In germline, CDR1 is SGHRS, CDR2 YFSETQ. V was pared by 4 bases and J by 2 bases, with 6 bases of the junction left unmatched. The CDR3 spells CASSLRTGGPYNEQFF. CDR3 sequence (DNA): TGCGCCAGCAGCCTAAGGACAGGGGGTCCCTACAATGAGCAGTTCTTC.

Only a few counts were recorded for this clonotype. This chain uses TRBV6-1 with TRBJ2-2, with 7 bases matching TRBD2. CDR1 is MNHNS and CDR2 is SASEGT in the germline V gene. J gave up 2 bases and V 4 bases, and 4 bases lay outside the gene matches. The CDR3 has 15 residues. CDR3 region: CASSGERGNTGELFF. CDR3 coding DNA: TGTGCCAGCAGTGGTGAGCGGGGAAACACCGGGGAGCTGTTTTTT.

This clonotype came up a few times. The chain uses TRBV29-1 and TRBJ1-2, with 7 bases identical to TRBD1. The CDR3 runs to 12 residues. Looked up from germline, CDR1 is SQVTM and CDR2 is ANQGSEA. V lost 6 bases, J lost 3 bases, and 4 bases stayed unmatched. This CDR3 is CSVRDSYYGYTF. The CDR3 DNA is TGCAGCGTCCGGGACAGCTACTATGGCTACACCTTC. The whole variable domain, remainder taken from reference TRBV29-1 and TRBJ1-2, is SAVISQKPSRDICQRGTSLTIQCQVDSQVTMMFWYRQQPGQSLTLIATANQGSEATYESGFVIDKFPISRPNLTFSTLTVSNMSPEDSSIYLCSVRDSYYGYTFGSGTRLTVV.

This clonotype was recorded a few times. The rearrangement joins TRBV11-3 to TRBJ2-3, with 8 bases fitting TRBD1. Trimming removed 4 bases from V and 2 bases from J; junction bases left unmatched: 5. The length of the CDR3 is 15 residues. Germline V gives CDR1 SGHNT, CDR2 YENEEA. CDR3 in DNA: TGTGCCAGCAGCTCAGGGACAGGCTTCACAGATACGCAGTATTTT. Translation gives CASSSGTGFTDTQYF.

The chain uses TRBV20-1 and TRBJ2-3; TRBD2 agrees at 10 bases. Losses at the gene ends were 3 bases for V and 4 bases for J; bases not matched to a gene: 7. Germline CDR1 is DFQATT and CDR2 is SNEGSKA (reference sequence). The CDR3 runs 15 residues. CDR3 in amino acids: CSASGSSGGPDTQYF. CDR3 bases: TGCAGTGCTAGTGGGTCTAGCGGGGGCCCAGATACGCAGTATTTT.

This clonotype was recorded many times. This chain joins TRBV27 and TRBJ2-1; no definite D call. This CDR3 has 14 residues. V lost 6 bases and J 2 bases, leaving 11 bases between the germline ends. Germline CDR1 and CDR2: MNHEY and SMNVEV (reference sequence). The CDR3 DNA reads TGTGCCAGCAGACCAGTTAGCACCTACAATGAGCAGTTCTTC. Translation: CASRPVSTYNEQFF.